The clone carrying this T cell receptor beta chain has ten or more counts. Its antigen is unknown. The data were taken from a study of identical twins. Unique molecular identifiers were present on the cDNA, and a universal primer site came from template switching. Each CDR3 protein gets one entry after TCRdb re-called the 5' RACE reads with MiXCR. The sample records about 700,000 distinct CDR3 sequences, around 6.1% being singletons. Findings and limits, study-wide: Monozygotic twin pairs showed more out-of-frame TCR alpha sharing than models estimated. Within cord blood, abundant beta clonotypes carried fewer insertions, but memory repertoires showed no such trend.

This CDR3 is built from 19 residues. The clonotype comes from a man younger than 35 in good health. Sequenced material: naive T cells sorted from blood. The genes are TRBV12-1 and TRBJ2-3; TRBD2 reflects the table's D call only, with no check against the DNA. TRBV12-1 is reported as a pseudogene. The CDR3 nucleotides read TGTGCCAGCAGCGTAATCTTACCCGGGACTAGCGGATGCACAGATACGCAGTATTTT. Residues: CASSVILPGTSGCTDTQYF.